A single sample is the source of the 22 T cell receptor beta chains below, sequenced in a study of vaccination and CD4 T cells after COVID-19 (dated by TCRdb to between 2021 and 2023). The treatment or condition tag for this specimen amounts to: approximately 10-day PBMC culture with coronavirus spike peptide pools or control peptides (ViraFEST assay). The library came from PCR. The sequencing machine was an Illumina iSeq 100. DNA from cultured CD4+ T cells was subjected to TCR sequencing with the Oncomine TCR Beta short-read assay at the Johns Hopkins FTIC core. TCRdb reran the public reads through fastp at Q25 and MiXCR, keeping productive beta chains. One record per CDR3 amino acid sequence lists the most common genes and DNA. For this sample the table gives some 15,000 distinct CDR3 sequences, of which 53% were detected only once. The top ten hold around 12% of the sample. Antigen specificity for these receptors is unknown.

Sequencing used CD4+ T cells from blood, cultured in vitro. These receptors all come from a human donor who had recovered from COVID-19.

This clonotype was found a few times. This chain links TRBV27 with TRBJ2-6, with D maybe TRBD1 (5 bases). The germline gives CDR1 MNHEY, CDR2 SMNVEV (reference sequence). The CDR3 sequence is 16 residues long. V lost 3 bases, J lost 1 base, and 10 bases lay in between. CDR3 amino acids: CASSFPRTSGANVLTF. The CDR3, as DNA: TGTGCCAGCAGTTTTCCCAGGACATCTGGGGCCAACGTCCTGACTTTC.

In its sample, this clonotype was seen a few times. The J gene is TRBJ1-5, the V gene TRBV27; perhaps TRBD1 as D (6 bases). There are 16 residues in the CDR3. Trimming pared 5 bases from V and 9 bases from J, leaving 23 bases between. Germline CDR1 MNHEY, CDR2 SMNVEV (reference sequence). The CDR3: CASSGRDNPVKWPQHF. The CDR3 bases are TGTGCCAGCAGTGGCCGGGACAATCCTGTCAAATGGCCCCAGCATTTT.

V and J are TRBV2 and TRBJ2-1; possibly TRBD1 or TRBD2 for D (7 bases each). This CDR3 region has 15 residues. V gave up 5 bases and J gave up 6 bases, with 17 bases separating them. Germline V gives CDR1 SNHLY, CDR2 FYNNEI. CDR3 coding DNA: TGTGCCAGCAGTCAAACGCAGGGGGGGATCAATGAGCAGTTCTTC. As protein: CASSQTQGGINEQFF.

This clonotype has just a few counts. The chain is built from TRBV21-1 and TRBJ1-5. TRBV21-1 is flagged as a pseudogene. This CDR3 comprises 16 residues. The CDR3 is CASSKKEVYSNQPQHF. In DNA, the CDR3 is TGTGCCAGCAGCAAAAAGGAGGTTTATAGCAATCAGCCCCAGCATTTT.

The chain couples TRBV20-1 to TRBJ2-1; 10 bases fit TRBD2. CDR1 DFQATT and CDR2 SNEGSKA come from the germline V gene (reference sequence). With 3 bases clipped from V and 0 bases from J, the junction kept 2 bases outside the gene matches. The CDR3 totals 15 residues. CDR3 in DNA: TGCAGTGCTAGGTTAGCGGGAGGCTCCTACAATGAGCAGTTCTTC. The encoded protein is CSARLAGGSYNEQFF.

This clonotype was counted a few times. The genes are TRBV7-2 and TRBJ1-5; D uncertain. Looked up from germline, CDR1 is SGHTA and CDR2 is FQGNSA. Between the trimmed V and J ends, which lost 2 bases and 9 bases, there was a span of 20 bases. The CDR3 spans 16 residues. In DNA form, the CDR3 reads TGTGCCAGCAGCTTATCCCCCGAGGTTAGTTCTTGGCCCCAGCATTTT. This gives the protein CASSLSPEVSSWPQHF. The variable domain in full, completed from reference TRBV7-2 and TRBJ1-5, reads GAGVSQSPSNKVTEKGKDVELRCDPISGHTALYWYRQSLGQGLEFLIYFQGNSAPDKSGLPSDRFSAERTGGSVSTLTIQRTQQEDSAVYLCASSLSPEVSSWPQHFGDGTRLSIL.

The V and J genes are TRBV12-3 or TRBV12-4 and TRBJ1-2; D uncertain. The length of the CDR3 is 15 residues. Trimming stripped 6 bases from V and 7 bases from J, with 21 bases between. The CDR3 is CASSHSPAGYLGYTF. The CDR3 DNA reads TGTGCCAGCAGCCACTCCCCCGCCGGCTACCTTGGCTACACCTTC.

V usage is TRBV6-1 and J usage is TRBJ1-4; D is unresolved. The germline gives CDR1 MNHNS, CDR2 SASEGT. V was cut by 9 bases and J by 7 bases, with 12 bases left in between. CDR3 length: 12 amino acids. The CDR3 spells CASGLGVEKLFF. The DNA for the CDR3 is TGTGCCAGTGGTTTAGGAGTTGAAAAACTGTTTTTT.

V and J are TRBV20-1 and TRBJ1-6; tentatively, D is TRBD1 (5 bases). CDR1 and CDR2 (germline): DFQATT, SNEGSKA (reference sequence). V lost 1 base and J 4 bases, leaving 17 bases between the germline ends. The CDR3 totals 17 residues. Written as DNA, the CDR3 is TGCAGTGCTAGAGGAGGTGCCGGGGGAGGGTATAATTCACCCCTCCACTTT. Encoded protein: CSARGGAGGGYNSPLHF.

The rearrangement links TRBV27 to TRBJ2-3; D might be TRBD1 (6 bases). The V and J ends lost 6 bases and 2 bases respectively, with 15 bases between them. The V gene's germline CDR1 is MNHEY and CDR2 SMNVEV (reference sequence). The CDR3 sequence is 15 residues long. The CDR3 loop reads CASSSFGQFTDTQYF. The DNA of the CDR3 is TGTGCCAGCAGCTCATTTGGACAGTTCACAGATACGCAGTATTTT.

The chain links TRBV9 to TRBJ2-5, with 7 bases that match TRBD2. Per the germline V gene, CDR1 is SGDLS and CDR2 is YYNGEE. V was pared by 4 bases and J by 5 bases, with 8 bases of the junction left unmatched. This CDR3 region has 14 residues. In DNA form, the CDR3 reads TGTGCCAGCAGCCCGGGACTAACTGAGGAGACCCAGTACTTC. This encodes CASSPGLTEETQYF.

The chain links TRBV30 to TRBJ2-3; 8 nucleotides match TRBD2. Per germline, CDR1 GTSNPN and CDR2 SVGIG (reference sequence). This CDR3 spans 15 amino acids. The J segment lost 2 bases and the V segment lost 1 base, leaving 5 bases of the junction unmatched. The CDR3, as DNA: TGTGCCTGGAGTGCACTAGCGGAGAACACAGATACGCAGTATTTT. Translated, it gives CAWSALAENTDTQYF.

This clonotype came up a few times. The CDR3 nucleotides are TGTGCCAGTAATGGACTAGCGGGAGGGAAAGAGACCCAGTACTTC. Amino acids: CASNGLAGGKETQYF. The rearrangement uses TRBV2 and TRBJ2-5; 15 bases fit TRBD2. This CDR3 has 15 amino acids. Germline CDR1 SNHLY, CDR2 FYNNEI. V shed 9 bases and J 3 bases; nucleotides not matched to a gene: 5.

This chain connects TRBV20-1 to TRBJ2-1; D may be TRBD1 (5 bases). Germline V CDR1 and CDR2: DFQATT, SNEGSKA (reference sequence). The CDR3 sequence is 14 residues long. Trimming left V 6 bases short and J 1 base short, with 13 bases between. In nucleotides, the CDR3 is TGCAGTGCCAAAAGGGGCGGATCCTACAATGAGCAGTTCTTC. This sequence encodes CSAKRGGSYNEQFF.

This clonotype is termed large. The rearrangement links TRBV20-1 to TRBJ2-4, with D maybe TRBD2 (6 bases). Trimming removed 5 bases from V and 7 bases from J, with 15 bases in between. The CDR3 runs 13 residues. CDR1 is DFQATT and CDR2 is SNEGSKA in the germline V gene (reference sequence). CDR3 loop: CSALSREANIQYF. The CDR3 bases are TGCAGTGCTTTAAGCAGGGAGGCGAACATTCAGTACTTC.

V gene TRBV9 combines with J gene TRBJ2-5; D gene uncertain. With 0 bases removed from V and 1 base from J, the gap between germline ends came to 10 bases. The CDR3 extends over 15 amino acids. CDR1 is SGDLS, CDR2 YYNGEE, per germline. CDR3 region: CASSVGVSRQETQYF. The CDR3, as DNA: TGTGCCAGCAGCGTAGGAGTTAGCCGCCAAGAGACCCAGTACTTC.

This clonotype has only a few counts. This sequence joins TRBV30 and TRBJ2-5; tentatively, D is TRBD1 or TRBD2 (7 bases each). This CDR3 contains 15 residues. V lost 4 bases and J lost 0, with 15 bases in between. Germline V gene lookup returns CDR1 GTSNPN and CDR2 SVGIG (reference sequence). Here the CDR3 reads CAWTGGRGHQETQYF. In DNA form, the CDR3 reads TGTGCCTGGACAGGTGGGAGGGGGCACCAAGAGACCCAGTACTTC.

The chain combines TRBV20-1 with TRBJ1-2; the match to TRBD1 covers 8 bases. This CDR3 spans 17 amino acids. V lost 5 bases to trimming and J lost 4 bases; unmatched junction nucleotides: 18. Germline lookup yields CDR1 DFQATT and CDR2 SNEGSKA (reference sequence). In nucleotides, the CDR3 is TGCAGTGCTCACGCAGCCTCGGGACAGGATATGTTCTATGGCTACACCTTC. Its protein product is CSAHAASGQDMFYGYTF.

This clonotype was observed a few times. V is TRBV6-4 and J is TRBJ2-7, with D possibly being TRBD1 (6 bases). Germline V lookup: CDR1 MRHNA, CDR2 SNTAGT. The V end lost 0 bases, the J end lost 4 bases, and 22 bases lay between the germline ends. CDR3 size: 18 residues. CDR3 sequence: CASSDSVEVQGNCYEQYF. The CDR3 nucleotides read TGTGCCAGCAGTGACTCGGTTGAGGTACAGGGAAATTGTTACGAGCAGTACTTC.

The chain carries TRBV7-9 and TRBJ2-7; a possible D gene is TRBD1 (6 bases). CDR1 SEHNR and CDR2 FQNEAQ come from the germline V gene (reference sequence). The CDR3 length is 15 residues. The ends were cut back, 5 bases at V and 4 bases at J, with 18 bases in the middle. The DNA of the CDR3 is TGTGCCAGCAGCCCGACAGGATTCGAGGGATACGAGCAGTACTTC. Protein: CASSPTGFEGYEQYF.

A few counts support this clonotype. The chain recombines TRBV20-1 with TRBJ1-6; D is possibly TRBD1 (5 bases). The V and J ends lost 5 bases and 10 bases respectively, with 15 bases between them. The CDR3 consists of 13 residues. CDR1 and CDR2 (germline): DFQATT, SNEGSKA (reference sequence). The DNA of the CDR3 is TGCAGTGCTGGGGGAGGGAATGGGTCACCCCTCCACTTT. It is translated as CSAGGGNGSPLHF.

The chain has TRBV6-8 and TRBJ2-5; a possible D gene is TRBD2 (5 bases). CDR3 length: 17 amino acids. The V and J ends lost 6 bases and 5 bases respectively, with 25 bases between them. Germline V lookup: CDR1 MNHGY, CDR2 SAAAGT. DNA for the CDR3: TGTGCCAGCAGCTCCCGTATATTAGGACTCCTCGGGGAGACCCAGTACTTC. This codes for CASSSRILGLLGETQYF.